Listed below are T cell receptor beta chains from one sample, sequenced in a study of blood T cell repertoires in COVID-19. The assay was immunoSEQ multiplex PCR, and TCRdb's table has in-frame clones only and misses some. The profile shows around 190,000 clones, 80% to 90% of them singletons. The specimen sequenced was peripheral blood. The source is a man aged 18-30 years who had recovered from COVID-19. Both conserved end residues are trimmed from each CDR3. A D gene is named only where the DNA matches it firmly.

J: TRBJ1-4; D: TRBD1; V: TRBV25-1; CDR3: ASSWGQGANPNEKLF
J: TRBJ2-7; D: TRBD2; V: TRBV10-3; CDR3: AIRGLAGEGGFREQY
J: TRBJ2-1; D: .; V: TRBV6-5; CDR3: ASSYSRLDYNEQF
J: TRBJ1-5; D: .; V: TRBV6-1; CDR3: ASSEREGNQPQH
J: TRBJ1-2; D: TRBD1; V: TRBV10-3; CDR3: AISESLGQGQVGGYT
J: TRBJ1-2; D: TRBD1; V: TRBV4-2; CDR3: ASSQRTGDHT
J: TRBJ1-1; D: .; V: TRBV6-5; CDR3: ASSYSPWGPTEAF
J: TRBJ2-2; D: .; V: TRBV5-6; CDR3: ASSFRGGDTGELF
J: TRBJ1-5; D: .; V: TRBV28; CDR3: ASSYLGGDNQPQH
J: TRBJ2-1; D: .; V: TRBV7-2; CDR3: ATSLEPPHNEQF
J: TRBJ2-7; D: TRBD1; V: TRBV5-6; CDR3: ASSRTGVEQY
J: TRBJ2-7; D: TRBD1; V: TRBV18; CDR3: ASSPGTGYEQY
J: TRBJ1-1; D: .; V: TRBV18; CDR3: ASSPGGRGGTEAF
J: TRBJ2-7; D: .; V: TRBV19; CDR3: ASSISEYEQY
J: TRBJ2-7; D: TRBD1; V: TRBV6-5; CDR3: ASSYGTGIYEQY
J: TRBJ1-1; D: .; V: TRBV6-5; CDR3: ASRGGLNTEAF
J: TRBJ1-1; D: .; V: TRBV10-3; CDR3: AIVGGQNTEAF
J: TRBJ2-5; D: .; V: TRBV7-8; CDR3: ASSPTLGTQY
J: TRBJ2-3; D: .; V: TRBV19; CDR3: ASSMSTARTGGATDTQY
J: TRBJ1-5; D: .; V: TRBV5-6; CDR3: ASSLAGGRGNQPQH
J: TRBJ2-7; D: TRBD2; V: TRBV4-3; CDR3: ASSSGTSGIHEQY
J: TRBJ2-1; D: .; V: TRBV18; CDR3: ASSPIGAGQF
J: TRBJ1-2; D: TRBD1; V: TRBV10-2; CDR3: ASSDGQGAGGYT
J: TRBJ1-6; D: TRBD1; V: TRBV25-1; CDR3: ASSVDREVDSPLH
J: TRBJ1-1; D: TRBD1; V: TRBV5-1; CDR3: ASSLATGGRRVAEAF
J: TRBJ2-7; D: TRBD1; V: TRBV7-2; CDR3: ASSSQGVANEQY
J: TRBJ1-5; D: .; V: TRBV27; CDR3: ASSPGAYSNQPQH